This entry is about one T cell receptor beta chain. The antigen it recognizes is unknown. Base qualities are not provided; no much larger clone lies one nucleotide away. The germline V gene encodes CDR1 MNHNY and CDR2 SVGAGI (reference sequence). At the junction V is shortened by 0 bases and J by 3 bases; bases outside the gene matches: 6. The CDR3 sequence holds 16 residues, the cysteine and phenylalanine included. The only DNA kept is the CDR3, 48 bases in frame from the first base. The sample originates from a study of shared clonotypes between healthy human individuals (TCRdb year 2020). About the study as a whole: A couple of women and a few men aged 18 to 49 years were included in the cohort. For each donor, three plates each were used for CD4 naive and CD4 memory, two plates were used for CD8 naive, and one plate was used for CD8 memory. To estimate repertoire size and how much clonotype sharing occurs between individuals, the study deeply sequenced the blood TCR repertoires of several healthy adults. To increase sequencing depth and limit assay-specific biases, different laboratories used diverse techniques to prepare libraries and sequence TCR repertoires. Each donor's leukapheresis produced roughly between about 0.9 and 9.5 billion PBMCs. General conclusions and limits of the study: Clonotypes shared by all four sorted-subset donors showed higher generation probabilities than non-shared clonotypes. Based on pairwise subsampling, the degree of clonotype sharing among donors was expected to be affected by sequencing depth. Because the study included only a small number of donors, the genetic and exposure-history diversity represented was limited. Estimated clonotype richness was generally larger for naive than for memory subsets. Roughly 5% of naive CD4, roughly 3.5% of naive CD8, about 2.1% of memory CD4, and approximately 0.39% of memory CD8 clonotypes were shared across several donors. Sampling was restricted to blood, and TCR repertoires in tissue are likely to differ from TCR repertoires in blood. Incomplete sequencing was indicated by rarefaction of sorted-subset datasets, despite the large sequencing depth.

Using the deep immunoSEQ assay, multiplex PCR amplified TCR CDR3 regions from genomic DNA. Extracted genomic DNA from each cell subset was spread evenly across all wells of several immunoSEQ 96-well plates, with each plate serving as a replicate. For sorted subsets, each replicate PCR was loaded with about 200 ng genomic DNA, equivalent to 25,000 to 35,000 T cell genomes. Purified libraries were quantified with a Qubit 3.0 fluorometer, sized on a Bioanalyzer 2100, and re-quantified with the KAPA Library Quantification kit. Every immunoSEQ 96-well plate was sequenced on a dedicated single-read 150-cycle Illumina NextSeq 550 flow cell. In the paper's pipeline: Because the immunoSEQ output included only junctional sequences and no quality scores, the filtering could not be the same as the filtering used for full-length reads. Sequences were annotated with PyIR, a Python wrapper for IgBLAST v1.9, using IMGT germline references to assign V/J genes and CDR3. Reads were removed for weak V/J assignments (E-value above 1e-6), missing CDR3, stop codons, out-of-frame junctions, or ambiguous translated residues. V3J clonotypes were defined as sequences sharing the same inferred V gene, J gene, and CDR3 amino acid sequence. Percentage overlap between repertoires was computed as shared unique clonotypes divided by the size of the smaller repertoire. RTK rarefaction, the Chao1 estimator, and Recon v2.1 estimates of unobserved clonotypes were used to assess repertoire richness. Generation probabilities were computed with OLGA for all TCRbeta clonotypes obtained by the gDNA method from a handful of donors. Sourced from immuneACCESS, this table was stored by TCRdb with only in-frame sequences that have V and J called. A share of the clones is absent; for the studies checked, an unresolved V gene accounts for under half, and the remainder has no known explanation. The V and J calls and the clone size are those of that table, but D and trimming were determined from the DNA. In this sample the table shows roughly 1,500,000 clones, approximately 98% of which occur a single time. Around 0.45% of the sample goes to the ten largest clones.

The donors were healthy, HIV-negative adults who had no recently reported acute infections or vaccinations. All donors were Caucasian adults living in Nashville, Tennessee, USA. CD4+ T cells were enriched by magnetic negative selection, after which naive cells were positively selected on CD45RA and the negative fraction was taken as the memory subset. After blood collection by leukapheresis, PBMCs were isolated using Ficoll-Histopaque density gradient centrifugation and then cryopreserved in the vapor phase of liquid nitrogen. Analytical flow cytometry was used to check the purity and quantity of every magnetically sorted T cell population. From each sorted fraction, genomic DNA was isolated and quantified by UV absorbance on a Nanodrop 2000c.

The sequence came from a man aged 30 to 45 in good health. The rearrangement joined TRBV6-6 to TRBJ2-7; 9 of the junction bases match TRBD1. Sequencing was carried out using naive CD4+ T cells sorted from blood. The cell subset or site tag for this specimen amounts to: CD45RA+ positively selected. The CDR3 protein sequence reads: CASSYSMSGQGYEQYF. The base sequence is TGTGCCAGCAGTTACTCGATGTCGGGACAGGGCTACGAGCAGTACTTC.